The 9 T cell receptor beta chains below all came from one sample that was sequenced in a study of OX40 agonist ivuxolimab in advanced cancers. Repertoires were generated with immunoSEQ multiplex PCR, while TCRdb's copy carries only in-frame clones and drops some. The sample carries tens of thousands of clones, approximately 87% recorded once. The sample was CD4+ or CD8+ T cells sorted from blood, taken in a trial of the OX40 agonist ivuxolimab. Receptors were obtained from an adult with an advanced solid tumor such as melanoma, head and neck, liver or kidney cancer.

The chain is built from TRBV21-1 and TRBJ1-2. TRBV21-1 is a recognized pseudogene. The CDR3 loop spans 16 amino acids. CDR3 coding DNA: TGTGCCAGCAGCTTGAGGGACGGCAGACGTAACTATGGCTACACCTTC. This translates into CASSLRDGRRNYGYTF.

CDR3 sequence: CATRVGSNQPQHF. DNA of the CDR3: TGTGCCACCCGCGTTGGGAGCAATCAGCCCCAGCATTTT. This chain links TRBV10-3 with TRBJ1-5, with D hard to call. The germline V gene encodes CDR1 ENHRY and CDR2 SYGVKD. The CDR3 is made up of 13 amino acids. Trimming took 10 bases from V and 1 from J, leaving 11 bases between them.

The chain uses TRBV10-3 and TRBJ2-2, with 8 bases matching TRBD1. This CDR3 has 14 amino acids. Germline CDR1 and CDR2: ENHRY and SYGVKD. V trimming: 6 bases; J trimming: 1 base; junction bases outside the gene matches: 1. The CDR3 is CAIRGTGNTGELFF. Here the CDR3 DNA reads TGTGCCATCAGGGGGACAGGGAACACCGGGGAGCTGTTTTTT.

The V gene is TRBV7-2, the J gene TRBJ2-5; D gene ambiguous. The J call may be in error: the DNA end matches TRBJ2-7 better. This CDR3 region has 16 residues. Germline V gene lookup returns CDR1 SGHTA and CDR2 FQGNSA. CDR3 sequence reads: CASSFVPRPSSYEQYF. DNA of the CDR3: TGTGCCAGCAGCTTTGTTCCGCGACCGAGCTCCTACGAGCAGTACTTC.

This clone came up a few times. J is TRBJ2-7 and V is TRBV11-2, with a tentative D call TRBD2 (5 bases). This CDR3 comprises 11 residues. From germline, CDR1 is SGHAT and CDR2 FQNNGV. Trimming stripped 5 bases from V and 6 bases from J, with 8 bases between. Written as DNA, the CDR3 is TGTGCCAGCAGCGCCACTAGCGAGCAGTACTTC. This sequence encodes CASSATSEQYF.

The rearrangement uses TRBV11-2 and TRBJ2-2; TRBD2 aligns across 11 bases. This CDR3 contains 16 residues. Per germline, CDR1 SGHAT and CDR2 FQNNGV. The J segment lost 4 bases and the V segment lost 5 bases, leaving 6 bases of the junction unmatched. CDR3 bases: TGTGCCAGCAGCAGACTAGCGGGGTCGGGCACCGGGGAGCTGTTTTTT. This encodes CASSRLAGSGTGELFF.

The rearrangement uses TRBV14 and TRBJ2-7; possible D gene TRBD2, 5 bases. V was pared by 4 bases and J by 0 bases, with 7 bases between. Per germline, CDR1 SGHDN and CDR2 FVKESK. The CDR3 is 13 residues long. The CDR3 loop reads CASSLRVSYEQYF. The CDR3 bases are TGTGCCAGCAGCCTGCGGGTCTCCTACGAGCAGTACTTC.

Only one count was recorded for this clone. V gene TRBV6-6 combines with J gene TRBJ1-1; TRBD1 matches 7 bases. The CDR3 extends over 15 amino acids. Germline CDR1 and CDR2: MNHNY and SVGAGI (reference sequence). After removal of 0 bases from V and 4 bases from J, the junction contained 5 bases not matched to a gene. The CDR3: CASSYSAGGGTEAFF. In DNA form, the CDR3 reads TGTGCCAGCAGTTACTCCGCAGGGGGGGGCACTGAAGCTTTCTTT.

CDR3 loop: CASSGASGTRQYF. The CDR3, as DNA: TGTGCCAGCAGTGGGGCTAGTGGTACGAGGCAGTACTTC. The chain has TRBV2 and TRBJ2-7; the D is unclear. Germline V lookup: CDR1 SNHLY, CDR2 FYNNEI. Deletions cut 4 bases from V and 9 bases from J, with 16 bases between. This CDR3 is 13 amino acids long.